The clone carrying this TCR beta chain was picked up one time. Its antigen is not identified. With 60 Vbeta and 13 Jbeta primers, the PCR was carried out. Clones were read by immunoSEQ multiplex PCR, and TCRdb kept only the in-frame ones, dropping some. The sample lists 200,000 or so clones; about four fifths were seen once. The data were taken from a study of cytomegalovirus exposure and HLA in healthy donors. General study points: Most of the CMV-associated TCR beta chains (in a later analysis) appeared to be HLA-restricted.

Germline CDR1 is SGHDT and CDR2 is YYEEEE. The length of the CDR3 is 15 residues. Trimming left V 0 bases short and J 2 bases short, with 12 bases between. This receptor was obtained from a young woman in good health and CMV-seropositive. The rearrangement uses TRBV5-6 and TRBJ2-7; D is unresolved. Sequenced: PBMCs. CDR3 residues: CASSLAAALPYEQYF. CDR3 nucleotides: TGTGCCAGCAGCTTGGCCGCGGCCCTACCCTACGAGCAGTACTTC.